This TCR beta chain was recovered during a study of blood T cell repertoires in COVID-19. Study at large: Sites in the United States, Italy and Spain provided acute and convalescent COVID-19 samples. PBMCs, B-cell-depleted T cells, or T cells were the source of the cDNA or gDNA that made up the material.

The CDR3 runs to 15 residues. The V gene end was trimmed by 3 bases and the J gene end by 4 bases; junction bases not matched to a gene: 7. Germline-derived CDR1 and CDR2 are KGHSH and LQKENI. As handled by the study authors: Reference gene primer amplification in the assay estimated nucleated cell counts. Some clones are missing from TCRdb's copy, which holds only in-frame ones; the method was immunoSEQ multiplex PCR. The V and J calls and clone size are taken from that table; D and trimming were inferred from the DNA. The table records 150,000 or so clones, 80% to 85% of them present only once. What was sequenced was peripheral blood. The chain carries TRBV18 and TRBJ2-5, with TRBD1 matching over 8 bases. This TCR was sampled from a woman in her sixties with acute or convalescent COVID-19. CDR3 in amino acids: CASSPRTGLGETQYF. The DNA for the CDR3 is TGTGCCAGCTCACCGAGGACAGGGTTAGGAGAGACCCAGTACTTC.